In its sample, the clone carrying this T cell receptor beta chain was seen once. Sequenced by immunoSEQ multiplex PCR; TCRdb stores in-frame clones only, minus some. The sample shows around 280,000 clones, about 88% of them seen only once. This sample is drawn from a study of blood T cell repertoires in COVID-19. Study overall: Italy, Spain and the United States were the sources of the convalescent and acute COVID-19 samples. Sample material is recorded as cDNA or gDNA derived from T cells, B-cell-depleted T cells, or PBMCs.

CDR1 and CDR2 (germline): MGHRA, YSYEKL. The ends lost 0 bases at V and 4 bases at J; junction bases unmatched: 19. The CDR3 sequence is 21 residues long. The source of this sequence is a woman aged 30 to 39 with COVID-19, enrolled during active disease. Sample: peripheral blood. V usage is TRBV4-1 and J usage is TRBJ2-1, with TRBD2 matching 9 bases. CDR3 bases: TGCGCCAGCAGCCAAGATCCAGGGGCCCAATTGGCGGGAGGGCCTTACAATGAGCAGTTCTTC. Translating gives CASSQDPGAQLAGGPYNEQFF.